Listed below are T cell receptor beta chains from one sample, sequenced in a study of shared clonotypes between healthy human individuals. Generated by immunoSEQ multiplex PCR, the TCRdb table keeps only in-frame clones and is missing some. This sample has around 510,000 clones, with around 96% found just once. Sequencing input: naive CD4+ T cells sorted from blood. The receptor source for this set is a woman in her thirties in good health. The CDR3 runs from the conserved cysteine through the conserved F or W. Each record gives: J gene, D gene, clone size, V gene, CDR3 protein, CDR3 DNA. A D gene is named only where the DNA matches it firmly. Size is stated for part of the rows, as once, few or many counts, or as a class when the clone is expanded.

J: TRBJ2-2
D: NA
size: NA
V: TRBV10-3
CDR3: CAISGAQISKTHTGELFF
DNA: TGTGCCATCAGCGGAGCACAGATCTCCAAGACCCACACCGGGGAGCTGTTTTTT

J: TRBJ1-1
D: NA
size: NA
V: TRBV6-5
CDR3: CASSRRTEAFF
DNA: TGTGCCAGCAGCCGGAGGACTGAAGCTTTCTTT

J: TRBJ2-7
D: NA
size: once
V: TRBV10-3
CDR3: CAISEPLGPNYEQYF
DNA: TGTGCCATCAGTGAACCACTCGGACCTAACTACGAGCAGTACTTC

J: TRBJ2-7
D: TRBD1
size: NA
V: TRBV5-5
CDR3: CASSLQGDSYEQYF
DNA: TGTGCCAGCAGCTTACAGGGGGACTCCTACGAGCAGTACTTC

J: TRBJ2-7
D: NA
size: NA
V: TRBV7-6
CDR3: CASSLGGLQYF
DNA: TGTGCCAGCAGCTTAGGGGGACTTCAGTACTTC

J: TRBJ2-2
D: NA
size: NA
V: TRBV7-9
CDR3: CASSPMGSTAGELFF
DNA: TGTGCCAGCAGCCCCATGGGGAGTACGGCCGGGGAGCTGTTTTTT

J: TRBJ2-1
D: NA
size: NA
V: TRBV6-5
CDR3: CASSYISGASYNEQFF
DNA: TGTGCCAGCAGTTACATCTCTGGAGCGTCCTACAATGAGCAGTTCTTC

J: TRBJ1-5
D: NA
size: NA
V: TRBV28
CDR3: CASSLDSNQPQHF
DNA: TGTGCCAGCAGTTTGGACAGCAATCAGCCCCAGCATTTT

J: TRBJ1-2
D: NA
size: NA
V: TRBV28
CDR3: CASSPGGADYGYTF
DNA: TGTGCCAGCAGCCCGGGGGGGGCAGACTATGGCTACACCTTC

J: TRBJ2-7
D: NA
size: few
V: TRBV18
CDR3: CASSPQGTYEQYF
DNA: TGTGCCAGCTCACCTCAGGGGACCTACGAGCAGTACTTC

J: TRBJ1-1
D: NA
size: NA
V: TRBV5-1
CDR3: CASSIGDHRGNTEAFF
DNA: TGCGCCAGCTCAATCGGGGATCATAGGGGGAACACTGAAGCTTTCTTT

J: TRBJ2-4
D: NA
size: once
V: TRBV18
CDR3: CASSDSPTLGAKNIQYF
DNA: TGTGCCAGCTCTGATTCCCCGACCTTGGGGGCCAAAAACATTCAGTACTTC

J: TRBJ2-7
D: NA
size: NA
V: TRBV19
CDR3: CASSPLAGPYEQYF
DNA: TGTGCCAGTAGCCCTCTGGCGGGACCCTACGAGCAGTACTTC

J: TRBJ2-1
D: NA
size: NA
V: TRBV6-5
CDR3: CASSSGTEQFF
DNA: TGTGCCAGCAGTTCAGGGACTGAGCAGTTCTTC

J: TRBJ2-1
D: NA
size: NA
V: TRBV27
CDR3: CASSLSTTNEQFF
DNA: TGTGCCAGCAGTTTATCGACCACCAATGAGCAGTTCTTC

J: TRBJ1-1
D: TRBD1
size: once
V: TRBV29-1
CDR3: CSSHRGNLNTEAFF
DNA: TGCAGCTCACACAGGGGGAACCTGAACACTGAAGCTTTCTTT

J: TRBJ2-7
D: NA
size: NA
V: TRBV2
CDR3: CASSDGVSYEQYF
DNA: TGTGCCAGCAGTGACGGGGTCTCCTACGAGCAGTACTTC

J: TRBJ2-3
D: NA
size: NA
V: TRBV30
CDR3: CAWSGGKTDTQYF
DNA: TGTGCCTGGAGTGGCGGGAAGACAGATACGCAGTATTTT

J: TRBJ1-4
D: TRBD1
size: NA
V: TRBV19
CDR3: CASSSRGLTNEKLFF
DNA: TGTGCCAGTAGTTCCAGGGGGCTGACTAATGAAAAACTGTTTTTT

J: TRBJ1-3
D: NA
size: NA
V: TRBV29-1
CDR3: CSVETSGNTIYF
DNA: TGCAGCGTTGAAACCTCTGGAAACACCATATATTTT

J: TRBJ1-4
D: NA
size: NA
V: TRBV27
CDR3: CASTRGRGNEKLFF
DNA: TGTGCCAGCACACGGGGGCGGGGTAATGAAAAACTGTTTTTT

J: TRBJ1-5
D: TRBD1
size: NA
V: TRBV27
CDR3: CASSLLGQSNQPQHF
DNA: TGTGCCAGCAGTTTATTGGGACAGAGCAATCAGCCCCAGCATTTT

J: TRBJ1-6
D: TRBD1
size: NA
V: TRBV19
CDR3: CASSVDRESSPLHF
DNA: TGTGCCAGTAGTGTGGACAGGGAAAGTTCACCCCTCCACTTT

J: TRBJ2-1
D: NA
size: NA
V: TRBV27
CDR3: CASSFLGTPFF
DNA: TGTGCCAGCAGTTTCCTAGGCACGCCGTTCTTC

J: TRBJ1-3
D: NA
size: NA
V: TRBV13
CDR3: CASSVDRFPGNTIYF
DNA: TGTGCCAGCAGCGTCGACAGGTTCCCTGGAAACACCATATATTTT

J: TRBJ1-1
D: NA
size: once
V: TRBV5-1
CDR3: CASSFQGEGEAFF
DNA: TGCGCCAGCAGCTTCCAGGGAGAGGGTGAAGCTTTCTTT

J: TRBJ2-7
D: TRBD2
size: NA
V: TRBV5-4
CDR3: CASSLGTSGLYEQYF
DNA: TGTGCCAGCAGCTTGGGGACTAGCGGTCTCTACGAGCAGTACTTC

J: TRBJ2-7
D: NA
size: NA
V: TRBV6-5
CDR3: CASSYSTASPYEQYF
DNA: TGTGCCAGCAGTTACTCGACAGCTTCTCCTTACGAGCAGTACTTC

J: TRBJ1-3
D: NA
size: NA
V: TRBV2
CDR3: CASSERTFGNTIYF
DNA: TGTGCCAGCAGTGAAAGGACCTTCGGAAACACCATATATTTT

J: TRBJ1-2
D: TRBD1
size: NA
V: TRBV19
CDR3: CASTSQGQGTANYGYTF
DNA: TGTGCCAGTACCTCCCAGGGACAGGGGACAGCTAACTATGGCTACACCTTC

J: TRBJ2-5
D: NA
size: NA
V: TRBV19
CDR3: CASSIQTRETQYF
DNA: TGTGCCAGTAGTATCCAGACGCGAGAGACCCAGTACTTC

J: TRBJ2-7
D: TRBD2
size: NA
V: TRBV28
CDR3: CASSFPGTSGTQYF
DNA: TGTGCCAGCAGTTTCCCTGGGACTAGCGGGACTCAGTACTTC

J: TRBJ2-6
D: TRBD1
size: NA
V: TRBV5-1
CDR3: CASSPTGAGANVLTF
DNA: TGCGCCAGCAGCCCGACAGGGGCTGGGGCCAACGTCCTGACTTTC

J: TRBJ2-5
D: NA
size: NA
V: TRBV18
CDR3: CASSDQETQYF
DNA: TGTGCCAGCTCGGATCAAGAGACCCAGTACTTC

J: TRBJ2-1
D: TRBD2
size: NA
V: TRBV5-1
CDR3: CASSGGLEYNEQFF
DNA: TGCGCCAGCAGCGGGGGACTAGAATACAATGAGCAGTTCTTC

J: TRBJ1-3
D: NA
size: NA
V: TRBV18
CDR3: CASSPYKDSGNTIYF
DNA: TGTGCCAGCTCACCGTACAAGGACTCTGGAAACACCATATATTTT

J: TRBJ2-1
D: TRBD2
size: NA
V: TRBV29-1
CDR3: CSVGPLIRKTSGYNEQFF
DNA: TGCAGCGTTGGCCCCTTAATAAGGAAAACTAGCGGATACAATGAGCAGTTCTTC

J: TRBJ2-3
D: TRBD2
size: NA
V: TRBV5-1
CDR3: CASSLELAGPYTQYF
DNA: TGCGCCAGCAGCTTGGAGCTAGCGGGGCCCTATACGCAGTATTTT

J: TRBJ2-2
D: TRBD1
size: NA
V: TRBV5-1
CDR3: CASSSGQGAFTGELFF
DNA: TGCGCCAGCAGCTCCGGACAGGGGGCGTTCACCGGGGAGCTGTTTTTT

J: TRBJ1-2
D: TRBD1
size: few
V: TRBV6-1
CDR3: CASSRGGDGYTF
DNA: TGTGCCAGCAGTAGAGGGGGCGATGGCTACACCTTC

J: TRBJ2-7
D: NA
size: NA
V: TRBV5-1
CDR3: CASSSARPSYEQYF
DNA: TGCGCCAGCAGCTCGGCCAGGCCCTCCTACGAGCAGTACTTC

J: TRBJ2-7
D: TRBD2
size: NA
V: TRBV16
CDR3: CASSQTAGGKYEQYF
DNA: TGTGCCAGCAGCCAAACCGCGGGAGGGAAGTACGAGCAGTACTTC

J: TRBJ1-3
D: NA
size: NA
V: TRBV5-1
CDR3: CASSSPERESGNTIYF
DNA: TGCGCCAGCAGCTCCCCCGAACGGGAGTCTGGAAACACCATATATTTT